The 8 T cell receptor beta chains below come from one sample, sequenced in a study of blood T cell repertoires in COVID-19. Sequenced by immunoSEQ multiplex PCR; TCRdb stores in-frame clones only, minus some. The table lists about 44,000 clones, around 87% of them singletons. Source material: peripheral blood. The receptors stem from a human donor in a cohort sampled during active COVID-19.

The chain is built from TRBV10-2 and TRBJ2-1; D may be TRBD1 (5 bases). The CDR3 sequence is 15 residues long. The V gene's germline CDR1 is WSHSY and CDR2 SAAADI. With 3 bases removed from V and 5 bases from J, the gap between germline ends came to 14 bases. This chain's CDR3 is CASSDGASRHNEQFF. As DNA, the CDR3 is TGCGCCAGCAGTGATGGGGCGTCACGCCACAATGAGCAGTTCTTC.

This clone was observed a single time. This chain uses TRBV5-6 with TRBJ2-2; weak D call: TRBD2 (6 bases). The CDR3 consists of 15 residues. V was pared by 4 bases and J by 4 bases, with 14 bases between. Germline loops: CDR1 SGHDT, CDR2 YYEEEE. Written as DNA, the CDR3 is TGTGCCAGCAGCCTGGCGGGGAGGACCACCGGGGAGCTGTTTTTT. Protein sequence: CASSLAGRTTGELFF.

V usage is TRBV3-1 (or the pseudogene TRBV3-2) and J usage is TRBJ2-7, with 7 positions matching TRBD1. Germline V gives CDR1 LGHDT, CDR2 YNNKEL (reference sequence). Germline trimming cut 3 bases from V and 7 bases from J; bases unmatched to any gene: 6. The CDR3 spans 13 residues. The CDR3 sequence is CASSQLTGEEQYF. The CDR3 DNA sequence: TGTGCCAGCAGCCAGCTCACAGGGGAGGAGCAGTACTTC.

In this sample, this clone turned up a few times. The chain combines TRBV30 with TRBJ1-3; D is possibly TRBD1 (5 bases). Deletions cut 2 bases from V and 0 bases from J, with 11 bases between. CDR3 size: 15 residues. Germline values: CDR1 GTSNPN, CDR2 SVGIG (reference sequence). The CDR3 DNA follows: TGTGCCTGGAGTTTCGGGGACTTCTCTGGAAACACCATATATTTT. It encodes CAWSFGDFSGNTIYF.

J is TRBJ2-7 and V is TRBV30; D gene uncertain. CDR1 GTSNPN and CDR2 SVGIG come from the germline V gene (reference sequence). V was pared by 0 bases and J by 5 bases, with 11 bases between. CDR3 length: 13 residues. The CDR3 bases are TGTGCCTGGAGTGTACCAGGTTGGGACGAGCAGTACTTC. Its translation is CAWSVPGWDEQYF. Using reference TRBV30 and TRBJ2-7 for the parts outside the CDR3, the full variable domain is SQTIHQWPATLVQPVGSPLSLECTVEGTSNPNLYWYRQAAGRGLQLLFYSVGIGQISSEVPQNLSASRPQDRQFILSSKKLLLSDSGFYLCAWSVPGWDEQYFGPGTRLTVT.

The chain has TRBV10-1 and TRBJ2-5, with 8 bases aligning to TRBD2. V was pared by 0 bases and J by 2 bases, with 8 bases of the junction left unmatched. This CDR3 has 17 amino acids. CDR1 WNHNN and CDR2 SYGVQD come from the germline V gene (reference sequence). CDR3 coding DNA: TGCGCCAGCAGTGAGTCGACCTTCGGGAGGGGACAAGAGACCCAGTACTTC. Translated: CASSESTFGRGQETQYF.

This sequence joins TRBV2 and TRBJ2-1; possible D gene TRBD2, 6 bases. The V and J ends lost 5 bases and 7 bases respectively, with 15 bases between them. Germline lookup yields CDR1 SNHLY and CDR2 FYNNEI. The CDR3 is 14 residues long. The CDR3 region is CASSSEGPRNEQFF. The CDR3 DNA reads as TGTGCCAGCAGTTCGGAGGGTCCTAGAAATGAGCAGTTCTTC.

The rearrangement joins TRBV10-3 to TRBJ2-7; TRBD2 matches 8 bases. The V segment lost 6 bases and the J segment 2 bases; nucleotides outside the gene matches: 6. CDR3 length equals 14 residues. CDR1 and CDR2 (germline): ENHRY, SYGVKD. CDR3 in amino acids: CAISPGLDTYEQYF. The CDR3 DNA reads TGTGCCATCAGCCCGGGACTAGATACCTACGAGCAGTACTTC.